The clone carrying this T cell receptor beta chain has only one observation. The entry originates in a study of T cell responses to AZD1222 COVID-19 vaccine. The CDR3 runs 15 residues. The V segment lost 4 bases and the J segment 7 bases; nucleotides outside the gene matches: 8. Germline V gene lookup returns CDR1 SGDLS and CDR2 YYNGEE. Only in-frame clones appear in the TCRdb table, and some are missing; sequencing was by immunoSEQ multiplex PCR. The data hold more than 85,000 clones, with 85% to 90% observed a single time. This sequence originates from an adult who received the AZD1222 COVID-19 vaccine. The chain is built from TRBV9 and TRBJ1-6, with 7 bases that match TRBD1. Sequenced material: peripheral blood, taken 28 days after the second AZD1222 dose. CDR3 region: CASSPWTGGNSPLHF. CDR3 sequence (DNA): TGTGCCAGCAGCCCCTGGACAGGAGGGAATTCACCCCTCCACTTT.